This T cell receptor (beta chain) was captured by sequencing in a study of cytomegalovirus exposure and HLA in healthy donors. PCR employed 60 Vbeta and 13 Jbeta primers. The table came from immunoSEQ multiplex PCR; TCRdb's copy has only in-frame clones and leaves some out. The table has 57,000 or so clones, around 80% seen once. This CDR3 contains 17 residues. Deletions cut 4 bases from V and 0 bases from J, with 14 bases between. From germline, CDR1 is SGHRS and CDR2 YFSETQ. Material for sequencing was PBMCs. The chain combines TRBV5-1 with TRBJ1-6, with D possibly TRBD1 on 6 matching bases. The receptor's source is a man aged 50 to 59 in good health and CMV-seropositive. CDR3 sequence reads: CASSRQEQSSYNSPLHF. Here the CDR3 DNA reads TGCGCCAGCAGCCGACAGGAGCAGAGCTCCTATAATTCACCCCTCCACTTT.